This T cell receptor (beta chain) was observed in a study of shared clonotypes between healthy human individuals. At the level of the study: The people who gave samples were a couple of women and a few men aged 18 to 49.

Repertoires were generated with immunoSEQ multiplex PCR, while TCRdb's copy carries only in-frame clones and drops some. Altogether almost 700,000 clones are present, under 95% being singletons, with the ten largest covering approximately 25%. This clone has just one count. Terminally differentiated effector memory CD45RA+ cells were left out of the naive CD8 fraction, which was CD45RO-negative and positively selected for CCR7. The germline gives CDR1 MGHRA, CDR2 YSYEKL. Trimming at V came to 3 bases and at J to 9 bases, leaving 10 bases not matched to a gene. The CDR3 extends over 17 amino acids. The material sequenced was naive CD8+ T cells sorted from blood. This chain connects TRBV4-1 to TRBJ2-1; 14 nucleotides line up with TRBD2. The sequence was collected from a man in his thirties or forties in good health. The CDR3 reads CASSHDPGLAGVSEQFF. The CDR3 DNA is TGCGCCAGCAGCCATGACCCGGGACTAGCGGGAGTTAGTGAGCAGTTCTTC.